Below are 6 T cell receptor beta chains sequenced from a single sample in a study of metastatic and nonmetastatic thyroid tumors. TCRdb re-analyzed the PCR reads using MiXCR. The sample holds about 70,000 clones; roughly 18% are singletons and the top ten take about 13%. There were no patients who had received any treatment before thyroid surgery. Sequenced sample: blood. The receptors were sampled from a female donor with papillary thyroid cancer or a benign thyroid nodule (not recorded which). Some clones in this sample may be carry-over from other donors' samples.

This clone was counted a few times. A much larger clonotype is one base distant, so this may be a read error. Other nucleotide sequences from this sample produce the same CDR3. V usage is TRBV9 and J usage is TRBJ1-2, with 10 bases matching TRBD1. The V gene's germline CDR1 is SGDLS and CDR2 YYNGEE. The V segment lost 4 bases and the J segment 4 bases; nucleotides outside the gene matches: 13. The CDR3 runs 17 residues. DNA of the CDR3: TGTGCCAGCAGCCCCCGGACAGGGGGTCCAATTATCTATGGCTACACCTTC. As protein: CASSPRTGGPIIYGYTF.

This clone has at least ten counts. The chain recombines TRBV19 with TRBJ1-2, with 7 nucleotides matching TRBD1. The CDR3 is made up of 15 amino acids. Germline CDR1 and CDR2: LNHDA and SQIVND (reference sequence). J gave up 6 bases and V 4 bases, and 11 bases lay outside the gene matches. The CDR3 DNA sequence: TGTGCCAGTAGTAATAAACGAGGGGGCTACGATGGCTACACCTTC. Its translation is CASSNKRGGYDGYTF.

The V and J genes are TRBV6-4 and TRBJ2-2, with D perhaps being TRBD1 or TRBD2 (5 bases each). There are 17 residues in the CDR3. Between the trimmed V and J ends, which lost 3 bases and 0 bases, there was a span of 14 bases. The germline CDR1 and CDR2 sequences are MRHNA and SNTAGT. The CDR3 reads CASSEGWGSTNTGELFF. The DNA for the CDR3 is TGTGCCAGCAGTGAAGGTTGGGGGAGCACGAACACCGGGGAGCTGTTTTTT.

This sequence joins TRBV5-6 and TRBJ1-2; the D is unclear. Germline CDR1 reads SGHDT; CDR2 reads YYEEEE. The V end lost 0 bases, the J end lost 6 bases, and 9 bases lay between the germline ends. This CDR3 is 13 amino acids long. The CDR3 reads CASSLGQINGYTF. CDR3 DNA: TGTGCCAGCAGCTTGGGTCAGATAAATGGCTACACCTTC.

The chain recombines TRBV4-1 with TRBJ1-1, with no clear D. Germline-derived CDR1 and CDR2 are MGHRA and YSYEKL. The V end lost 3 bases, the J end lost 9 bases, and 17 bases lay between the germline ends. The CDR3 is 14 residues long. The CDR3 protein is CASSQGLRAYKAFF. The CDR3 DNA reads as TGCGCCAGCAGCCAGGGCTTACGTGCTTACAAAGCTTTCTTT.

This clone was counted ten times or more. V usage is TRBV28 and J usage is TRBJ2-4; 9 bases are shared with TRBD1. The CDR3 is 14 residues long. The germline gives CDR1 MDHEN, CDR2 SYDVKM. The V and J ends lost 5 bases and 8 bases, in that order; junction bases with no gene match: 7. The CDR3 DNA sequence: TGTGCCAGCAGTCGGGGACAGGGATGGGACATTCAGTACTTC. As protein: CASSRGQGWDIQYF.